Listed below are T cell receptor beta chains from one sample, sequenced in a study of blood T cell repertoires in COVID-19. Measured with immunoSEQ multiplex PCR; TCRdb has only the in-frame clones, and not every one. The sample consists of some 260,000 clones, about 70% of them appearing once. Sequenced: peripheral blood. The receptors stem from a woman at least 80 years old with acute or convalescent COVID-19. Both conserved end residues are part of each CDR3. A D gene is named only where the DNA matches it firmly. Not every row has a clone size; where given, it reads once, few, many or a size class.

j_call | clone_size | v_call | d_call | cdr3_length | cdr3_nt | cdr3_aa
TRBJ2-1 | . | TRBV10-3 | TRBD2 | 15 | TGTGCCATCAGTAAAACTAGCGGCTCCTACAATGAGCAGTTCTTC | CAISKTSGSYNEQFF
TRBJ2-4 | . | TRBV19 | TRBD1 | 17 | TGTGCCAGTAGTAGCTTTACGGGACAGGGGCCTCAAAACATTCAGTACTTC | CASSSFTGQGPQNIQYF
TRBJ2-7 | . | TRBV7-9 | . | 14 | TGTGCCAGCAGCTTAGGACAGAACAACTACGAGCAGTACTTC | CASSLGQNNYEQYF
TRBJ1-2 | few | TRBV30 | . | 13 | TGTGCCTGGAACTCGGGATCTAACTATGGCTACACCTTC | CAWNSGSNYGYTF
TRBJ1-1 | few | TRBV5-5 | TRBD1 | 15 | TGTGCCAGCAGCTGGGGACAGGGGGTGTTGTCTGAAGCTTTCTTT | CASSWGQGVLSEAFF
TRBJ1-3 | many | TRBV18 | TRBD1 | 15 | TGTGCCAGCTCAGATGGACAGGGGAACGGAAACACCATATATTTT | CASSDGQGNGNTIYF
TRBJ1-4 | . | TRBV10-3 | TRBD1 | 15 | TGTGCCATCTCATTAGGACAGGGGGCAAAGGAAAAACTGTTTTTT | CAISLGQGAKEKLFF
TRBJ2-2 | . | TRBV5-1 | TRBD1 | 16 | TGCGCCAGCATACCGACCGGACAGGGGAACACCGGGGAGCTGTTTTTT | CASIPTGQGNTGELFF
TRBJ2-7 | . | TRBV5-4 | TRBD1 | 15 | TGTGCCAGCAGCTCCCCGGGACAGGGTCCTTACGAGCAGTACTTC | CASSSPGQGPYEQYF
TRBJ1-2 | . | TRBV7-8 | TRBD1 | 16 | TGTGCCAGCAGCCGTGCGACAGGGACCGCTGACTATGGCTACACCTTC | CASSRATGTADYGYTF
TRBJ1-1 | . | TRBV10-2 | . | 13 | TGCGCCAGCAGTGGGGTGGGGCGGACTGAAGCTTTCTTT | CASSGVGRTEAFF
TRBJ1-1 | once | TRBV6-5 | . | 13 | TGTGCCAGCAGCCGGACTGTGAACACTGAAGCTTTCTTT | CASSRTVNTEAFF
TRBJ2-1 | . | TRBV27 | TRBD2 | 15 | TGTGCCAGCAGTTTAGGGACTAGCCCGGCTAATGAGCAGTTCTTC | CASSLGTSPANEQFF